This T cell receptor (beta chain) was documented in a study of human thymus T cells. Data came from immunoSEQ multiplex PCR; TCRdb stores just in-frame clones and leaves some out. The sample yields some 130,000 clones, just under 95% seen once. Study-wide results and caveats: The authors found apparently biased V and J gene usage in thymic and blood repertoires.

On this clone itself: What it recognizes is unknown.

During corrective heart surgery, resections were taken, and the thymus tissue came from them. Donation came from healthy Finnish infants having corrective surgery for congenital heart defects. Germline values: CDR1 SGHDT, CDR2 YYEEEE. The V end was cut by 4 bases, the J end by 14 bases, with 22 bases between. CDR3 length: 15 amino acids. V usage is TRBV5-6 and J usage is TRBJ1-6, with a possible D match to TRBD1 (6 bases). The receptor's source is a boy less than two years old with a congenital heart defect but otherwise immunologically healthy. Material: thymus tissue. The CDR3 DNA sequence: TGTGCCAGCAGCCAAGAATCGACAGGACTGGGGGCCCTCCACTTT. Translation: CASSQESTGLGALHF.